The 30 T cell receptor beta chains listed next were all sequenced from one sample in a study of blood T cell repertoires in COVID-19 (dated by TCRdb to between 2020 and 2021). The method behind the library was the immunoSEQ multiplex PCR assay. In TCRdb, the immuneACCESS table is reduced to in-frame sequences with V and J assigned. These tables do not hold every clone; where another copy was compared, an unresolved V gene accounts for under half, and the others remain unexplained. For this sample there are approximately 83,000 clones; just under 85% appear just once. The ten largest clones take up around 3.3% of the sample. The sample consisted of peripheral blood. Source of these receptors: a man between 50 and 59 years old with acute or convalescent COVID-19.

This clone showed up just a few times. The chain carries TRBV6-4 and TRBJ1-1; 12 nucleotides align to TRBD1. J was trimmed by 5 bases and V by 2 bases; bases with no gene match: 3. In germline, CDR1 is MRHNA, CDR2 SNTAGT. The CDR3 runs to 15 residues. In DNA form, the CDR3 reads TGTGCCAGCAGTGACGGGACAGGGGGCCGTACTGAAGCTTTCTTT. Its translation: CASSDGTGGRTEAFF.

V gene TRBV7-2 combines with J gene TRBJ2-5, with a possible D match to TRBD1 (5 bases). V was trimmed by 5 bases and J by 1 base, leaving 11 bases between them. Germline V gene lookup returns CDR1 SGHTA and CDR2 FQGNSA. The CDR3 contains 14 residues. The CDR3 here is CASSPTRVQETQYF. Here the CDR3 DNA reads TGTGCCAGCAGCCCGACCAGGGTCCAAGAGACCCAGTACTTC.

The chain links TRBV7-8 to TRBJ2-3; D is possibly TRBD2 (5 bases). Germline values: CDR1 SGHVS, CDR2 FQNEAQ. The CDR3 length is 13 residues. V was pared by 3 bases and J by 1 base, with 5 bases between. The CDR3 nucleotides read TGTGCCAGCAGCTTGGGAGGCACAGATACGCAGTATTTT. It specifies CASSLGGTDTQYF.

The chain links TRBV19 to TRBJ1-2; TRBD1 aligns across 7 bases. With 10 bases clipped from V and 2 bases from J, the junction kept 7 bases outside the gene matches. In germline, CDR1 is LNHDA, CDR2 SQIVND (reference sequence). This CDR3 has 13 amino acids. CDR3 sequence reads: CANPGQTNYGYTF. DNA for the CDR3: TGTGCCAACCCGGGACAGACGAACTATGGCTACACCTTC.

The chain employs TRBV9 and TRBJ2-7; 12 bases map to TRBD1. J lost 6 bases, V lost 5 bases, and 9 bases had no gene match. The germline V gene has CDR1 SGDLS and CDR2 YYNGEE. The CDR3 totals 15 residues. CDR3 residues: CASRQTGTGGGEQYF. CDR3 nucleotide sequence: TGTGCCAGCAGACAAACCGGGACAGGGGGCGGCGAGCAGTACTTC.

The genes are TRBV5-4 and TRBJ2-2; the match to TRBD2 covers 11 bases. This CDR3 is built from 17 residues. J lost 0 bases, V lost 6 bases, and 7 bases had no gene match. Germline V gene lookup returns CDR1 SGHNT and CDR2 YYREEE (reference sequence). CDR3 loop: CASTLWTSGSNTGELFF. CDR3 nucleotide sequence: TGTGCCAGCACTCTTTGGACTAGCGGGTCGAACACCGGGGAGCTGTTTTTT.

The chain employs TRBV19 and TRBJ1-2; perhaps TRBD1 as D (5 bases). Trimming cost V 1 base and J 4 bases, with 10 bases left between them. Germline CDR1 is LNHDA and CDR2 is SQIVND (reference sequence). This CDR3 is 14 amino acids long. CDR3 coding DNA: TGTGCCAGTAGTATAGTTCAGGGAACCTATGGCTACACCTTC. It encodes CASSIVQGTYGYTF.

The rearrangement uses TRBV19 and TRBJ2-1, with D possibly matching TRBD2 (6 bases). Germline-derived CDR1 and CDR2 are LNHDA and SQIVND (reference sequence). The CDR3 runs 15 residues. Trimming took 5 bases from V and 6 from J, leaving 17 bases between them. In nucleotides, the CDR3 is TGTGCCAGTAGTGTTTCCGGGACTTTGGCCAATGAGCAGTTCTTC. It is translated as CASSVSGTLANEQFF.

The chain recombines TRBV11-2 with TRBJ2-5; 7 positions match TRBD1. The V and J ends lost 3 bases and 4 bases, in that order; junction bases with no gene match: 8. This CDR3 has 15 amino acids. Germline CDR1 and CDR2: SGHAT and FQNNGV. In nucleotides, the CDR3 is TGTGCCAGCAGCTTGTCGACGGACAGGCTAGAGACCCAGTACTTC. Protein: CASSLSTDRLETQYF.

The J gene is TRBJ2-5, the V gene TRBV2, with D hard to call. Between the trimmed V and J ends, which lost 8 bases and 7 bases, there was a span of 8 bases. Per the germline V gene, CDR1 is SNHLY and CDR2 is FYNNEI. There are 10 residues in the CDR3. The CDR3 DNA reads TGTGCCAGCGGAAGAGGGACCCAGTACTTC. Protein sequence: CASGRGTQYF.

This sequence joins TRBV5-1 and TRBJ1-1, with TRBD1 matching over 8 bases. V shed 4 bases, J shed 1 base, and the junction held 9 bases outside the gene matches. CDR3 length: 16 residues. Germline V lookup: CDR1 SGHRS, CDR2 YFSETQ. The CDR3 bases are TGCGCCAGCAGCCTAACTGGACAGGGTACGAACACTGAAGCTTTCTTT. This sequence encodes CASSLTGQGTNTEAFF.

The table lists this clone with a few counts. Written as DNA, the CDR3 is TGTGCCAGCAGTGGAACAGTTGGAAACACCATATATTTT. Translated, it gives CASSGTVGNTIYF. The J gene is TRBJ1-3, the V gene TRBV2; D remains unclear. This CDR3 has 13 residues. V was trimmed by 4 bases and J by 3 bases, leaving 7 bases between them. CDR1 and CDR2 from the germline V gene are SNHLY and FYNNEI.

J is TRBJ2-2 and V is TRBV7-2; the D gene is possibly TRBD1 (6 bases). Between the trimmed V and J ends, which lost 5 bases and 4 bases, there was a span of 14 bases. The germline V gene encodes CDR1 SGHTA and CDR2 FQGNSA. CDR3 length equals 15 residues. The CDR3 nucleotides read TGTGCCAGCAGCAAGGGGGTCCAGCCCACCGGGGAGCTGTTTTTT. This codes for CASSKGVQPTGELFF.

This chain uses TRBV3-1 (or the pseudogene TRBV3-2) with TRBJ1-1; 8 nucleotides align to TRBD1. The CDR3 consists of 15 residues. The germline CDR1 and CDR2 sequences are LGHDT and YNNKEL (reference sequence). The trim removed 5 bases at V and 4 bases at J, leaving 9 bases unmatched. The CDR3 region has the DNA TGTGCCAGCAGCAGCTGGACAGGGCATAGCACTGAAGCTTTCTTT. Translating gives CASSSWTGHSTEAFF.

V usage is TRBV6-2 or TRBV6-3 and J usage is TRBJ2-2; tentative D call: TRBD1 (6 bases). Germline V gene lookup returns CDR1 MNHEY and CDR2 SVGEGT. V was trimmed by 5 bases and J by 4 bases, leaving 11 bases between them. This CDR3 comprises 14 residues. The CDR3: CASSPRQATGELFF. The CDR3 DNA is TGTGCCAGCAGTCCCCGACAGGCCACCGGGGAGCTGTTTTTT.

This chain connects TRBV7-2 to TRBJ1-2, with 9 bases lining up with TRBD1. The V gene end was trimmed by 5 bases and the J gene end by 6 bases; junction bases not matched to a gene: 10. Germline V lookup: CDR1 SGHTA, CDR2 FQGNSA. This CDR3 contains 15 residues. Here the CDR3 reads CASSETGGTVDGYTF. The CDR3 nucleotides are TGTGCCAGCAGCGAGACAGGGGGAACGGTTGATGGCTACACCTTC.

The chain recombines TRBV27 with TRBJ1-2, with no clear D. Trimming removed 5 bases at V and 2 bases at J, with 12 bases between. CDR1 and CDR2 from the germline V gene are MNHEY and SMNVEV (reference sequence). CDR3 size: 14 residues. The CDR3 DNA reads as TGTGCCAGCAGTAGTAACCTGGAGAACTATGGCTACACCTTC. It yields the protein CASSSNLENYGYTF.

The J gene is TRBJ1-3, the V gene TRBV18; possibly TRBD1 for D (5 bases). The CDR3 sequence is 15 residues long. The V gene lost 6 bases and the J gene lost 8 bases, with 20 bases spanning the gap. Germline V CDR1 and CDR2: KGHSH, LQKENI. The DNA for the CDR3 is TGTGCCAGCTCCCCGCTGGGGCCACCCGCGGACACCATATATTTT. Translation: CASSPLGPPADTIYF.

The rearrangement uses TRBV12-5 and TRBJ2-7; 10 bases map to TRBD1. This CDR3 has 16 amino acids. Germline V gene lookup returns CDR1 LGHNT and CDR2 FRNRAP. The V gene end was trimmed by 1 base and the J gene end by 4 bases; junction bases not matched to a gene: 7. CDR3 nucleotides: TGTGCTAGTGGTTTGGGACCGGGACAGGGGACTTACGAGCAGTACTTC. Its translation: CASGLGPGQGTYEQYF.

In its sample, this clone was seen a few times. The V and J genes are TRBV7-6 and TRBJ2-7; a weak D match, TRBD1 (6 bases). The ends were cut back, 5 bases at V and 2 bases at J, with 13 bases in the middle. Germline CDR1 is SGHVS and CDR2 is FNYEAQ. CDR3 length: 14 amino acids. DNA of the CDR3: TGTGCCAGCAGCAAGAACTCAGGGGCCTACGAGCAGTACTTC. This sequence encodes CASSKNSGAYEQYF.

The gene calls are TRBV19 and TRBJ1-3; D perhaps matches TRBD1 (5 bases). The CDR3 contains 12 residues. Germline CDR1 LNHDA, CDR2 SQIVND (reference sequence). V was trimmed by 10 bases and J by 3 bases, leaving 10 bases between them. CDR3 sequence: CATRGGGNTIYF. The CDR3 coding sequence is TGTGCCACCCGGGGGGGTGGAAACACCATATATTTT.

CDR3 residues: CASSHPLVETQYF. The CDR3 nucleotides are TGTGCCAGCAGCCACCCTCTAGTCGAGACCCAGTACTTC. The chain recombines TRBV3-1 (or the pseudogene TRBV3-2) with TRBJ2-5; D is undetermined. V was shortened by 3 bases and J by 5 bases, with 10 bases between the two germline ends. CDR3 length: 13 residues. Per germline, CDR1 LGHDT and CDR2 YNNKEL (reference sequence).

This chain connects TRBV19 to TRBJ1-5; TRBD1 might be the D (6 bases). V lost 6 bases and J lost 7, with 19 bases in between. This CDR3 comprises 15 residues. CDR1 LNHDA and CDR2 SQIVND come from the germline V gene (reference sequence). CDR3 residues: CASSTLQAGVQPQHF. DNA for the CDR3: TGTGCCAGTAGCACCCTTCAGGCAGGGGTCCAGCCCCAGCATTTT. The full variable domain, its missing parts supplied by reference TRBV19 and TRBJ1-5, is DGGITQSPKYLFRKEGQNVTLSCEQNLNHDAMYWYRQDPGQGLRLIYYSQIVNDFQKGDIAEGYSVSREKKESFPLTVTSAQKNPTAFYLCASSTLQAGVQPQHFGDGTRLSIL.

This sequence joins TRBV6-6 and TRBJ1-4; 10 bases align to TRBD1. J was trimmed by 6 bases and V by 1 base; bases with no gene match: 2. There are 15 residues in the CDR3. CDR1 and CDR2 from the germline V gene are MNHNY and SVGAGI (reference sequence). The CDR3 protein is CASSYFGTGDEKLFF. Written as DNA, the CDR3 is TGTGCCAGCAGTTACTTTGGGACAGGGGATGAAAAACTGTTTTTT.

The chain combines TRBV10-3 with TRBJ1-6; the D gene is possibly TRBD1 (5 bases). The CDR3 extends over 14 amino acids. V shed 5 bases and J shed 4 bases, with 9 bases lying between them. Per germline, CDR1 ENHRY and CDR2 SYGVKD. CDR3 sequence reads: CAISWDLYNSPLHF. CDR3 DNA sequence: TGTGCCATCAGTTGGGACTTATATAATTCACCCCTCCACTTT.

This clone was detected a few times. The CDR3 DNA sequence: TGTGCCAGCAGTTACCCCAGGGGGCTTGGCGGGGAGCTGTTTTTT. Encoded protein: CASSYPRGLGGELFF. V is TRBV6-2 or TRBV6-3 and J is TRBJ2-2, with TRBD1 matching over 8 bases. The V segment lost 2 bases and the J segment 7 bases; nucleotides outside the gene matches: 6. CDR3 length: 15 residues. The germline gives CDR1 MNHEY, CDR2 SVGEGT.

The chain is built from TRBV5-4 and TRBJ1-1; D gene ambiguous. CDR1 and CDR2 from the germline V gene are SGHNT and YYREEE (reference sequence). Trimming shortened V by 4 bases and J by 5 bases, and 9 bases separated the two germline ends. The CDR3 extends over 12 amino acids. The CDR3 loop is CASSNAGTEAFF. CDR3 bases: TGTGCCAGCAGCAATGCGGGTACTGAAGCTTTCTTT. The entire variable domain, with the rest obtained from reference TRBV5-4 and TRBJ1-1, is as follows: ETGVTQSPTHLIKTRGQQVTLRCSSQSGHNTVSWYQQALGQGPQFIFQYYREEENGRGNFPPRFSGLQFPNYSSELNVNALELDDSALYLCASSNAGTEAFFGQGTRLTVV.

The chain is built from TRBV7-2 and TRBJ1-3; D is possibly TRBD1 (5 bases). V lost 1 base to trimming and J lost 0 bases, with 10 bases between them. The CDR3 consists of 16 residues. Germline CDR1 reads SGHTA; CDR2 reads FQGNSA. The CDR3 is CASSLGGASSGNTIYF. In nucleotides, the CDR3 is TGTGCCAGCAGCTTAGGTGGGGCTAGCTCTGGAAACACCATATATTTT.

The chain employs TRBV5-6 and TRBJ1-5, with a possible D match to TRBD1 (6 bases). There are 14 residues in the CDR3. V was shortened by 0 bases and J by 3 bases, with 7 bases between the two germline ends. Per the germline V gene, CDR1 is SGHDT and CDR2 is YYEEEE. CDR3 in amino acids: CASSLEGVNQPQHF. The CDR3 bases are TGTGCCAGCAGCTTGGAGGGGGTCAATCAGCCCCAGCATTTT. Full variable domain (remainder filled in from reference TRBV5-6 and TRBJ1-5): DAGVTQSPTHLIKTRGQQVTLRCSPKSGHDTVSWYQQALGQGPQFIFQYYEEEERQRGNFPDRFSGHQFPNYSSELNVNALLLGDSALYLCASSLEGVNQPQHFGDGTRLSIL.

The rearrangement joins TRBV4-2 to TRBJ2-7; the match to TRBD2 covers 14 bases. Germline loops: CDR1 LGHNA, CDR2 YNFKEQ. The CDR3 is made up of 16 amino acids. V was pared by 2 bases and J by 4 bases, with 4 bases of the junction left unmatched. For the CDR3, the DNA is TGTGCCAGCAGCCAAACCGGGACTAGCGGGAGTTACGAGCAGTACTTC. This gives the protein CASSQTGTSGSYEQYF.